Shown below are 4 T cell receptor beta chains from a single sample sequenced in a study of neurological immune-mediated disorders. Using its own MiXCR run on the 5' RACE reads, TCRdb lists one record per CDR3 protein. Counted here are 50,000 to 70,000 distinct CDR3 sequences, under 5% occurring once; the ten biggest clones make up approximately 7%. The sequenced sample consisted of PBMCs. These receptor sequences come from a man aged 25-45 years with multiple sclerosis.

This clonotype was recorded many times. This chain links TRBV6-1 with TRBJ2-1; 9 positions match TRBD1. This CDR3 has 16 amino acids. The germline CDR1 and CDR2 sequences are MNHNS and SASEGT. V was pared by 2 bases and J by 7 bases, with 9 bases of the junction left unmatched. CDR3 nucleotides: TGTGCCAGCAGTGAACGGGACAGGGTTGGTGGGAATGAGCAGTTCTTC. The encoded protein is CASSERDRVGGNEQFF.

This clonotype was seen at least ten times. The rearrangement joins TRBV20-1 to TRBJ2-7; the match to TRBD1 covers 9 bases. The CDR3 is 16 amino acids. Looked up from germline, CDR1 is DFQATT and CDR2 is SNEGSKA (reference sequence). The J segment lost 0 bases and the V segment lost 1 base, leaving 7 bases of the junction unmatched. CDR3 nucleotide sequence: TGCAGTGCTAGAGGTCTGGGACAGGGAAACTCCTACGAGCAGTACTTC. Translating gives CSARGLGQGNSYEQYF.

This clonotype came up many times. This rearrangement joins TRBV2 to TRBJ1-1, with D perhaps matching TRBD1 (6 bases). Germline V gives CDR1 SNHLY, CDR2 FYNNEI. The CDR3 has 14 amino acids. The V and J ends lost 5 bases and 4 bases respectively, with 14 bases between them. CDR3 DNA: TGTGCCAGCAGTTTACGGGGGGCCGGCACTGAAGCTTTCTTT. This codes for CASSLRGAGTEAFF.

With regard to this clonotype: The junction departs from germline at one end; a sequencing error may be responsible. J is TRBJ1-5 and V is TRBV20-1, with D possibly matching TRBD1 (6 bases). Germline loops: CDR1 DFQATT, CDR2 SNEGSKA (reference sequence). The CDR3 has 14 amino acids. The CDR3 DNA reads as TGCAGTGCCCAGCGGGGGCAGCGGCGAGAGCCCCAGAATTTT. Translated: CSAQRGQRREPQNF.